This TCR beta chain is drawn from a study of CD8 T cells in Susac syndrome. The patients who served as multiple sclerosis controls were treatment-naive and had stable or active relapsing-remitting disease that fulfilled the revised McDonald criteria. Negative isolation yielded CD8+ and CD4+ T cells; FACS enriched TEMRA cells. Trimming pared 6 bases from V and 12 bases from J, leaving 29 bases between. The CDR3 runs to 16 residues. Per the germline V gene, CDR1 is MNHEY and CDR2 is SMNVEV (reference sequence). This clonotype has a single count. The RNA input was 0.5 to 1 ug, and it was reverse transcribed with random hexamers. Amplification of the TCR beta CDR3 was carried out by immunoSEQ multiplex PCR, which spanned a total of 54 Vbeta and 13 Jbeta segments. A single record per CDR3 protein comes from TCRdb applying MiXCR to the immunoSEQ multiplex PCR reads. The sample includes around 130,000 distinct CDR3 sequences, around 85% seen only once; the top ten take roughly 0.48%.

The sample taken for sequencing was CD8+ T cells from PBMCs. This chain joins TRBV27 and TRBJ1-2; unclear D gene. This TCR was sampled from a human donor with multiple sclerosis. This chain's CDR3 is CASRSSPGGRNRRDTF. Here the CDR3 DNA reads TGTGCCAGCAGATCATCACCCGGAGGCAGAAACCGTAGAGACACCTTC.